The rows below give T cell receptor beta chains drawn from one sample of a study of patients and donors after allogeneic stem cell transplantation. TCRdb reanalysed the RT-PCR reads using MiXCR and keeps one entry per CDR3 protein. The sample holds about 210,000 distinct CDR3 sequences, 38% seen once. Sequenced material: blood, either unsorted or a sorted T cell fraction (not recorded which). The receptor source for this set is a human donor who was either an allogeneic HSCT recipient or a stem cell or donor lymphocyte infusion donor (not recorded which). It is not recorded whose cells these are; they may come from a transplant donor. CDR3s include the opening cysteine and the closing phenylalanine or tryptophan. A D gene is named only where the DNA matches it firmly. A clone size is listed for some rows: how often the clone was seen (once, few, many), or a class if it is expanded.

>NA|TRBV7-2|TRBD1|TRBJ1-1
CASSLLEGQEAFF
TGTGCCAGCAGCTTATTGGAGGGACAGGAAGCTTTCTTT
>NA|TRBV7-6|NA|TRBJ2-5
CASSSMNQETQYF
TGTGCCAGCAGCTCCATGAACCAAGAGACCCAGTACTTC
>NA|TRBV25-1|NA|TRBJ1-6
CASSGGPQNSPLHF
TGTGCCAGCAGTGGAGGGCCCCAAAATTCACCCCTCCACTTT
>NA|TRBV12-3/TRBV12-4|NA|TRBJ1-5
CASSRLTDPHQPQHF
TGTGCCAGCAGTCGACTGACCGATCCCCATCAGCCCCAGCATTTT
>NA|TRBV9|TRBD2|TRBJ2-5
CASSGSGASETQYF
TGTGCCAGCAGCGGTAGCGGGGCTTCTGAGACCCAGTACTTC
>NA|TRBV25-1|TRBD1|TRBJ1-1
CASRGDSLDTEAFF
TGTGCCAGCAGGGGGGACAGTTTGGACACTGAAGCTTTCTTT
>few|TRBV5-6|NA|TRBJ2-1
CASSLTGYSSYNEQFF
TGTGCCAGCAGCTTGACAGGTTATAGCTCCTACAATGAGCAGTTCTTC
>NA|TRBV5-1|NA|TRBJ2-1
CASSSDSSYNEQFF
TGCGCCAGCAGCTCGGACTCCTCCTACAATGAGCAGTTCTTC
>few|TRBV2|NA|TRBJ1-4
CASSDPSSEKLFF
TGTGCCAGCAGTGACCCCTCCAGCGAAAAACTGTTTTTT
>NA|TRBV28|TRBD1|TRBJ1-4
CASSSLDRGTNEKLFF
TGTGCCAGCAGTTCGCTTGACAGGGGGACTAATGAAAAACTGTTTTTT
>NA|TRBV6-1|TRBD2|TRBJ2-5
CASGEAGGGQETQYF
TGTGCCAGCGGCGAGGCGGGGGGTGGACAAGAGACCCAGTACTTC
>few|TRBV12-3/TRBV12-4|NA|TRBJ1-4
CASTYRVATNEKLFF
TGTGCCAGCACGTACAGGGTTGCAACTAATGAAAAACTGTTTTTT
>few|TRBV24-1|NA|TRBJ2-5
CATSDLRGFQETQYF
TGTGCCACCAGTGATTTGCGGGGTTTCCAAGAGACCCAGTACTTC
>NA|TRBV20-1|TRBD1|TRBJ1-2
CSALTGANYGYTF
TGCAGTGCCTTGACAGGGGCAAACTATGGCTACACCTTC
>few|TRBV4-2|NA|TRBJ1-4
CASSLQAPTNEKLFF
TGTGCCAGCAGCCTACAGGCTCCTACTAATGAAAAACTGTTTTTT
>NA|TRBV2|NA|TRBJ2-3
CASSAWADTQYF
TGTGCCAGCAGTGCTTGGGCAGATACGCAGTATTTT
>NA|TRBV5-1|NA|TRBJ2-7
CASSLDRAPNEQYF
TGCGCCAGCAGCTTGGACAGGGCCCCCAACGAGCAGTACTTC
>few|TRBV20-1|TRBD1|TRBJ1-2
CSAQWGQLNYGYTF
TGCAGTGCCCAGTGGGGACAGCTTAACTATGGCTACACCTTC
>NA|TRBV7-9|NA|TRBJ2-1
CASSLRQGYNEQFF
TGTGCCAGCAGCTTAAGGCAGGGATACAATGAGCAGTTCTTC
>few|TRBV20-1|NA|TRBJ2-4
CSAKLGNLAKNIQYF
TGCAGTGCTAAATTAGGAAACCTAGCCAAAAACATTCAGTACTTC
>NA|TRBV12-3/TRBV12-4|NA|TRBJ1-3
CASGSSSGNTIYF
TGTGCCAGCGGATCCTCCTCTGGAAACACCATATATTTT
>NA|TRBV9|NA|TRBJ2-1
CASSGGPAGTNEQFF
TGTGCCAGCAGCGGGGGACCTGCGGGGACCAATGAGCAGTTCTTC
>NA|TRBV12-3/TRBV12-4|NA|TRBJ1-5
CASSLVEGQPQHF
TGTGCCAGCAGTTTAGTAGAAGGTCAGCCCCAGCATTTT
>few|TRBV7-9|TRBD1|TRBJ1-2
CASSAGTGGHGYTF
TGTGCCAGCAGCGCCGGGACAGGGGGCCATGGCTACACCTTC
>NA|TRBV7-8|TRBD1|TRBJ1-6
CASSLEPATGLLNSPLHF
TGTGCCAGCAGCTTGGAACCGGCGACAGGGTTATTAAATTCACCCCTCCACTTT
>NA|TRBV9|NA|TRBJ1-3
CASSGSSGNTIYF
TGTGCCAGCAGCGGCAGCTCTGGAAACACCATATATTTT
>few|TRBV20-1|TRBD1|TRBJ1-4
CSGTGTGDEKLFF
TGCAGTGGAACCGGGACAGGGGATGAAAAACTGTTTTTT
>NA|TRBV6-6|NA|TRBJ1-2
CASRADGNYGYTF
TGTGCCAGCCGGGCGGACGGTAACTATGGCTACACCTTC
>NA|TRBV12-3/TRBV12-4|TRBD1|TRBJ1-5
CASSFDRGGQPQHF
TGTGCCAGCAGTTTCGACAGGGGTGGTCAGCCCCAGCATTTT
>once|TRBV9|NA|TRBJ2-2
CASSVGPANTGELFF
TGTGCCAGCAGCGTAGGACCCGCGAACACCGGGGAGCTGTTTTTT
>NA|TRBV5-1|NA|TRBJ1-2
CASSYGTSANYGYTF
TGCGCCAGCAGCTATGGGACATCAGCTAACTATGGCTACACCTTC
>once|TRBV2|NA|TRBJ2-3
CASSARAELSTDTQYF
TGTGCCAGCAGCGCTAGAGCCGAACTTAGCACAGATACGCAGTATTTT
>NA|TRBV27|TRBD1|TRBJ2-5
CASSPLTGVYQETQYF
TGTGCCAGCAGTCCCCTGACAGGGGTGTACCAAGAGACCCAGTACTTC
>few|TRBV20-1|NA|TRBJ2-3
CSAEPQPPSTDTQYF
TGCAGTGCCGAACCGCAGCCTCCTAGCACAGATACGCAGTATTTT
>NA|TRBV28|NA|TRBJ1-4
CASSFSRTGRGEKLFF
TGTGCCAGCAGTTTTTCCCGTACAGGGCGGGGTGAAAAACTGTTTTTT
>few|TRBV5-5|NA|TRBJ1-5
CASSLRGGAFSNQPQHF
TGTGCCAGCAGCTTGAGAGGGGGGGCCTTTAGCAATCAGCCCCAGCATTTT
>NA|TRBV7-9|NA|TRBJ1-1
CASSLAGHHTTEAFF
TGTGCCAGCAGCTTAGCGGGACATCACACCACTGAAGCTTTCTTT
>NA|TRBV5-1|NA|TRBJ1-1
CASSLPQGLPMNTEAFF
TGCGCCAGCAGCCTGCCCCAGGGACTGCCTATGAACACTGAAGCTTTCTTT
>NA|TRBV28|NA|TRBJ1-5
CASSSPGRSNQPQHF
TGTGCCAGCAGTTCCCCCGGGAGGAGCAATCAGCCCCAGCATTTT
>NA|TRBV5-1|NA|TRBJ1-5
CASSLGPINQPQHF
TGCGCCAGCAGCCTAGGGCCCATCAATCAGCCCCAGCATTTT
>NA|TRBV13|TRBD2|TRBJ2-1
CASSLQRGIDNEQFF
TGTGCCAGCAGCCTCCAGCGGGGCATTGACAATGAGCAGTTCTTC
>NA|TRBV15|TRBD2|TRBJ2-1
CATSREGAGGTYNEQFF
TGTGCCACCAGCAGAGAAGGGGCGGGGGGAACCTACAATGAGCAGTTCTTC
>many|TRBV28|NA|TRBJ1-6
CASSFWALHF
TGTGCCAGCAGTTTCTGGGCCCTCCACTTT
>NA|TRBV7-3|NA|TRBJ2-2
CASSLMGAGPGELFF
TGTGCCAGCAGCTTAATGGGGGCTGGACCCGGGGAGCTGTTTTTT
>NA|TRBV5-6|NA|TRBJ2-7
CASSYRLETYEQYF
TGTGCCAGCAGTTATCGTTTGGAGACCTACGAGCAGTACTTC
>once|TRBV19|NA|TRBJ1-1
CASRERLYTEAFF
TGTGCCAGTAGGGAACGCCTTTATACTGAAGCTTTCTTT
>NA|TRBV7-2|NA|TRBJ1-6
CASSLPKDRDNSPLHF
TGTGCCAGCAGCTTACCGAAAGACAGAGATAATTCACCCCTCCACTTT
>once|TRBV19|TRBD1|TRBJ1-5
CASSLTGESNQPQHF
TGTGCCAGTAGCTTAACAGGGGAAAGCAATCAGCCCCAGCATTTT
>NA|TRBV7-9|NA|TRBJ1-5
CASSLGALEGSQPQHF
TGTGCCAGCAGCTTAGGGGCGCTGGAAGGATCTCAGCCCCAGCATTTT
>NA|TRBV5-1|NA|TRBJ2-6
CASSFGGLFSGANVLTF
TGCGCCAGCAGCTTCGGCGGACTATTCTCTGGGGCCAACGTCCTGACTTTC
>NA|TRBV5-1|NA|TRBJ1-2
CASSFAGDRAGYTF
TGCGCCAGCAGCTTTGCGGGGGATAGGGCTGGCTACACCTTC
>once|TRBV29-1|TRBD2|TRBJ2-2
CSAGTSGGSTGELFF
TGCAGCGCTGGGACTAGCGGGGGGAGCACCGGGGAGCTGTTTTTT
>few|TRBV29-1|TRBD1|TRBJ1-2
CSAGGQPYGYTF
TGCAGCGCAGGGGGACAGCCCTATGGCTACACCTTC
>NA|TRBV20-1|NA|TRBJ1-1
CSARDSTGRSTEAFF
TGCAGTGCTAGAGATTCGACAGGCAGAAGCACTGAAGCTTTCTTT
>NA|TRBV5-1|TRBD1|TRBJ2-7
CASSLAPDRTYEQYF
TGCGCCAGCAGCTTGGCCCCGGACAGGACCTACGAGCAGTACTTC
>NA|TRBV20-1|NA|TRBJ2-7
CSASLLYEQYF
TGCAGTGCTAGTCTGCTCTACGAGCAGTACTTC
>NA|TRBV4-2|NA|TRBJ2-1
CASKLRVPSGDEQFF
TGTGCCAGCAAATTAAGGGTCCCTTCAGGCGATGAGCAGTTCTTC